The rows below give T cell receptor beta chains drawn from one sample of a study of cytomegalovirus exposure and HLA in healthy donors. The protocol was immunoSEQ multiplex PCR, while the TCRdb copy is restricted to in-frame clones and leaves out a portion. This table holds 95,000 to 150,000 clones, roughly four fifths found once. Sequencing input: PBMCs. These receptors all come from a woman aged 60-70 years in good health and CMV-seropositive. Each CDR3 is given with its conserved first and last residue. A D gene is named only where the DNA matches it firmly. Size values are once, few and many counts, or a class for expanded clones, and some rows have none.

clone_size d_call cdr3_length j_call v_call cdr3_aa cdr3_nt
once TRBD1 19 TRBJ1-1 TRBV5-1 CASSVYDRDREFYNTEAFF TGCGCCAGCAGCGTTTATGACCGGGACAGGGAATTTTATAACACTGAAGCTTTCTTT
once TRBD2 15 TRBJ2-5 TRBV4-2 CASSQVAGEGETQYF TGTGCCAGCAGCCAAGTGGCGGGAGAGGGGGAGACCCAGTACTTC
NA NA 16 TRBJ1-1 TRBV9 CASSGGGDRLSTEAFF TGTGCCAGCAGCGGGGGAGGAGACAGACTATCCACTGAAGCTTTCTTT
NA NA 16 TRBJ2-3 TRBV5-4 CASSFGWGGARDTQYF TGTGCCAGCAGCTTCGGGTGGGGTGGGGCGAGAGATACGCAGTATTTT
NA NA 17 TRBJ1-2 TRBV5-5 CASSLRFPGRGMDGYTF TGTGCCAGCAGCTTAAGGTTCCCAGGGAGGGGTATGGATGGCTACACCTTC
NA NA 16 TRBJ1-1 TRBV6-1 CASSESGGGGGAEAFF TGTGCCAGCAGTGAAAGTGGGGGCGGGGGCGGCGCTGAAGCTTTCTTT
few NA 15 TRBJ1-5 TRBV15 CATSRDASSNQPQHF TGTGCCACCAGCAGAGATGCGTCCAGCAATCAGCCCCAGCATTTT
NA TRBD2 16 TRBJ2-7 TRBV11-2 CASSLDFPSGSYEQYF TGTGCCAGCAGCTTAGATTTTCCTAGCGGGAGCTACGAGCAGTACTTC
NA NA 12 TRBJ2-2 TRBV5-1 CASNQQTGELFF TGCGCCAGCAACCAACAAACCGGGGAGCTGTTTTTT
few TRBD1 16 TRBJ1-3 TRBV9 CASSERGDSSGNTIYF TGTGCCAGCAGCGAGAGGGGGGACAGCTCTGGAAACACCATATATTTT
NA TRBD1 17 TRBJ2-7 TRBV7-3 CASSRQPFRTGTYEQYF TGTGCCAGCAGCCGGCAACCATTTAGGACAGGGACCTACGAGCAGTACTTC
NA NA 14 TRBJ2-1 TRBV10-3 CAISEVGGYNEQFF TGTGCCATCAGTGAGGTTGGCGGCTACAATGAGCAGTTCTTC
NA NA 13 TRBJ2-7 TRBV21-1 CASSRGPSYEQYF TGTGCCAGCAGCAGAGGTCCATCCTACGAGCAGTACTTC
NA NA 13 TRBJ1-5 TRBV29-1 CSASAGGNQPQHF TGCAGCGCTTCTGCAGGGGGCAATCAGCCCCAGCATTTT
NA TRBD2 15 TRBJ2-1 TRBV7-9 CASSYSGRAGNEQFF TGTGCCAGCAGCTACAGCGGGAGGGCCGGTAATGAGCAGTTCTTC
NA NA 15 TRBJ2-7 TRBV15 CATSRDLLAGDEQYF TGTGCCACCAGCAGAGATCTCCTAGCAGGGGACGAGCAGTACTTC
NA NA 16 TRBJ2-7 TRBV5-1 CASSSTPFGGNYEQYF TGCGCCAGCAGCTCGACCCCATTCGGGGGAAACTACGAGCAGTACTTC
NA NA 14 TRBJ2-3 TRBV10-3 CATRIGSSTDTQYF TGTGCCACCCGCATAGGGAGTAGCACAGATACGCAGTATTTT
NA TRBD2 18 TRBJ2-1 TRBV7-9 CASSSKGLAGARGGEQFF TGTGCCAGCAGCTCTAAGGGACTAGCGGGGGCAAGGGGGGGTGAGCAGTTCTTC
NA NA 13 TRBJ2-1 TRBV6-5 CASSDSVRDEQFF TGTGCCAGCAGTGATTCGGTTCGTGATGAGCAGTTCTTC
NA NA 13 TRBJ1-1 TRBV19 CASQPNRNTEAFF TGTGCCAGTCAACCCAACAGGAACACTGAAGCTTTCTTT
few NA 15 TRBJ1-1 TRBV4-3 CASSQVGFVGTEAFF TGCGCCAGCAGCCAAGTCGGGTTCGTAGGCACTGAAGCTTTCTTT
NA NA 16 TRBJ1-2 TRBV2 CASSEALPERGDGYTF TGTGCCAGCAGTGAAGCCTTGCCCGAGAGAGGTGATGGCTACACCTTC
NA TRBD2 16 TRBJ2-1 TRBV7-3 CASSRRTSGMYNEQFF TGTGCCAGCAGCCGTCGGACTAGCGGGATGTACAATGAGCAGTTCTTC
NA NA 14 TRBJ1-2 TRBV5-1 CASRSIPGDYGYTF TGCGCCAGCAGGTCTATTCCCGGGGACTATGGCTACACCTTC
few NA 15 TRBJ2-3 TRBV7-3 CASSSDLTSTDTQYF TGTGCCAGCAGCTCAGACCTGACTAGCACAGATACGCAGTATTTT
NA NA 14 TRBJ2-5 TRBV27 CASSFIRGSETQYF TGTGCCAGCAGTTTTATTAGGGGGTCGGAGACCCAGTACTTC
NA NA 16 TRBJ2-5 TRBV5-4 CASSYYTGGAIETQYF TGTGCCAGCAGCTACTACACAGGGGGGGCGATCGAGACCCAGTACTTC
NA TRBD1 17 TRBJ2-7 TRBV4-3 CASSQEWRQGVHYEQYF TGCGCCAGCAGCCAAGAATGGAGACAGGGGGTCCACTACGAGCAGTACTTC
NA TRBD1 16 TRBJ1-1 TRBV5-1 CASSPWTGGMNTEAFF TGCGCCAGCAGCCCCTGGACAGGGGGCATGAACACTGAAGCTTTCTTT
few NA 13 TRBJ1-5 TRBV30 CAWSVQGGQPQHF TGTGCCTGGAGTGTTCAGGGTGGTCAGCCCCAGCATTTT
NA TRBD1 15 TRBJ1-4 TRBV29-1 CSVEGDSATNEKLFF TGCAGCGTTGAAGGGGACAGTGCAACTAATGAAAAACTGTTTTTT
NA TRBD1 16 TRBJ2-5 TRBV7-2 CASSLALGQGGETQYF TGTGCCAGCAGCTTAGCCCTCGGACAGGGTGGGGAGACCCAGTACTTC
few TRBD1 14 TRBJ1-2 TRBV9 CASSATGGNYGYTF TGTGCCAGCAGCGCGACAGGGGGCAACTATGGCTACACCTTC
NA NA 15 TRBJ2-7 TRBV19 CASSIMGDTPYEQYF TGTGCCAGTAGTATAATGGGGGACACCCCCTACGAGCAGTACTTC
NA NA 15 TRBJ1-5 TRBV6-5 CASRMGGNSNQPQHF TGTGCCAGCAGGATGGGCGGGAATAGCAATCAGCCCCAGCATTTT
NA NA 13 TRBJ1-2 TRBV25-1 CASSEGGQYGYTF TGTGCCAGCAGTGAAGGCGGACAATATGGCTACACCTTC
NA TRBD2 16 TRBJ2-3 TRBV5-8 CASRTGLAGETDTQYF TGTGCCAGCAGAACAGGACTAGCGGGGGAAACAGATACGCAGTATTTT
NA TRBD2 16 TRBJ2-1 TRBV7-9 CASSSGDRTSGNEQFF TGTGCCAGCAGCTCCGGGGATAGGACTAGCGGCAATGAGCAGTTCTTC
once TRBD1 15 TRBJ1-1 TRBV6-5 CASSYSNRGYTEAFF TGTGCCAGCAGTTACTCGAACAGGGGGTACACTGAAGCTTTCTTT
NA NA 14 TRBJ2-5 TRBV19 CASSPPWAGETQYF TGTGCCAGTAGTCCCCCATGGGCAGGAGAGACCCAGTACTTC